Sequencing of this T cell receptor (beta chain) was carried out in a study of identical twins. In TCRdb, the 5' RACE reads were re-called with MiXCR into one record per CDR3 protein. The table lists a few hundred thousand distinct CDR3 sequences, roughly 10% of them singletons. This clonotype came up many times. These same records also appear under a second study, on yellow fever vaccine responses in identical twins.

This sequence originates from a young woman in good health. Input material: CD8+ T cells sorted from blood.

The CDR3 reads CASRATGTYNEQFF. The CDR3 DNA sequence: TGTGCCAGCAGAGCGACAGGAACCTACAATGAGCAGTTCTTC. V gene TRBV12-3 or TRBV12-4 combines with J gene TRBJ2-1; D is perhaps TRBD1 (6 bases). The CDR3 sequence is 14 residues long. V was trimmed by 6 bases and J by 2 bases, leaving 11 bases between them.